These 17 T cell receptor beta chains originate from one sample sequenced in a study of monozygotic twins with inflammatory bowel disease. TCRdb reprocessed the 5' RACE reads; each CDR3 protein has one entry and no DNA is given. Its clone listing holds about 160,000 distinct CDR3 sequences. The sample comprised blood. These receptors originate from a human donor with ulcerative colitis or Crohn's disease, or a healthy co-twin of an affected twin (not recorded which).

This chain connects TRBV7-9 to TRBJ2-2. Germline V CDR1 and CDR2: SEHNR, FQNEAQ (reference sequence). The CDR3 totals 13 residues. The CDR3 loop is CASSLDSTGELFF.

The V and J genes are TRBV4-2 and TRBJ2-3; without DNA, the TCRdb call of TRBD2 cannot be checked. Looked up from germline, CDR1 is LGHNA and CDR2 is YNFKEQ. The CDR3 loop spans 16 amino acids. CDR3 loop: CASSQVVGRETDTQYF.

The chain employs TRBV20-1 and TRBJ2-7; the D gene TCRdb calls, TRBD1, cannot be checked with no DNA. This CDR3 contains 13 residues. CDR1 and CDR2 (germline): DFQATT, SNEGSKA (reference sequence). CDR3 region: CSVPQGKSHEQYF.

The chain couples TRBV20-1 to TRBJ2-3; the TCRdb D gene call, TRBD1, has no DNA to confirm it. The CDR3 is made up of 17 amino acids. From germline, CDR1 is DFQATT and CDR2 SNEGSKA (reference sequence). CDR3 loop: CSARFRRGAVSTDTQYF.

This chain connects TRBV27 to TRBJ2-3; the TRBD1 assignment by TCRdb is unverifiable without DNA. The CDR3 is 14 amino acids. Germline assignment: CDR1 MNHEY and CDR2 SMNVEV (reference sequence). CDR3 protein: CASSSLQGTDTQYF.

This rearrangement joins TRBV11-3 to TRBJ2-7; TCRdb's D call, TRBD2, is unchecked because there is no DNA. Germline V gene lookup returns CDR1 SGHNT and CDR2 YENEEA. CDR3 length: 15 amino acids. CDR3 sequence reads: CASTPGLAETYEQYF.

The chain recombines TRBV20-1 with TRBJ1-2; TCRdb's D call, TRBD1, is unchecked because there is no DNA. Germline V gene lookup returns CDR1 DFQATT and CDR2 SNEGSKA (reference sequence). The CDR3 loop spans 16 amino acids. CDR3 residues: CSAPPLDRGRVYGYTF.

The V and J genes are TRBV5-6 and TRBJ2-1. The CDR3 is made up of 16 amino acids. CDR1 is SGHDT and CDR2 is YYEEEE in the germline V gene. The CDR3 here is CASSLQVGSFYNEQFF.

This chain connects TRBV20-1 to TRBJ2-5; as DNA is missing, the TRBD1 call by TCRdb cannot be tested. The CDR3 loop spans 12 amino acids. CDR1 is DFQATT, CDR2 SNEGSKA, per germline (reference sequence). CDR3 sequence: CSAQTPGETQYF.

The chain recombines TRBV4-1 with TRBJ2-3; TCRdb's assignment of TRBD2 cannot be checked, as there is no DNA. Germline V gene sequence: CDR1 MGHRA, CDR2 YSYEKL. The CDR3 runs to 17 residues. The CDR3 here is CASGGLATAAGTDTQYF.

V gene TRBV20-1 combines with J gene TRBJ2-5; TCRdb names TRBD1, which stays unverified in the absence of DNA. Germline CDR1 is DFQATT and CDR2 is SNEGSKA (reference sequence). This CDR3 has 13 residues. CDR3 protein: CSASPMGGETQYF.

V and J are TRBV12-3 or TRBV12-4 and TRBJ2-5; TCRdb picks TRBD1, but there is no DNA to check that call. This CDR3 has 15 residues. This chain's CDR3 is CASSTRDRGPETQYF.

This chain links TRBV20-1 with TRBJ2-1. Germline V gives CDR1 DFQATT, CDR2 SNEGSKA (reference sequence). This CDR3 comprises 12 residues. CDR3: CSPNPTHNEQFF.

The chain joins TRBV19 to TRBJ2-2. This CDR3 region has 13 residues. Germline CDR1 is LNHDA and CDR2 is SQIVND (reference sequence). CDR3 region: CASSMSDTGELFF.

The chain combines TRBV20-1 with TRBJ1-1. This CDR3 spans 14 amino acids. The germline gives CDR1 DFQATT, CDR2 SNEGSKA (reference sequence). CDR3: CSARDGGRDTEAFF.

The V gene is TRBV2, the J gene TRBJ2-7; the D call from TCRdb, TRBD1, cannot be confirmed without DNA. In germline, CDR1 is SNHLY, CDR2 FYNNEI. CDR3 size: 17 residues. The CDR3 here is CASSPGTGTLFSYEQYF.

The rearrangement links TRBV20-1 to TRBJ2-1; TCRdb gives TRBD1 as the D gene, but with no DNA this cannot be confirmed. The CDR3 is 15 residues long. In germline, CDR1 is DFQATT, CDR2 SNEGSKA (reference sequence). CDR3 amino acids: CSARDGGRAHNEQFF.